Listed below are T cell receptor beta chains from one sample, sequenced in a study of OX40 agonist ivuxolimab in advanced cancers. The protocol was immunoSEQ multiplex PCR, while the TCRdb copy is restricted to in-frame clones and leaves out a portion. The data contain about 90,000 clones, over 80% of them singletons. The input for sequencing was CD4+ or CD8+ T cells sorted from blood, taken in a trial of the OX40 agonist ivuxolimab. The receptors derive from an adult with an advanced solid tumor such as melanoma, head and neck, liver or kidney cancer. Both conserved end residues are part of each CDR3. A D gene is named only where the DNA matches it firmly. Clone size is shown for a subset of rows, as once, few, many or a class of expanded clone.

CDR3 protein,CDR3 DNA,D gene,J gene,V gene,clone size
CASSAHRDTEAFF,TGTGCCAGCAGTGCCCACCGGGACACTGAAGCTTTCTTT,.,TRBJ1-1,TRBV6-4,.
CASSSGTSGPPHEQYF,TGTGCCAGCAGCTCTGGGACTAGCGGACCCCCCCACGAGCAGTACTTC,TRBD2,TRBJ2-7,TRBV7-3,few
CASSLGPSSYEQYF,TGTGCCAGCAGCTTGGGGCCTAGCTCCTACGAGCAGTACTTC,.,TRBJ2-7,TRBV5-4,.
CASSRPRAGEADTQYF,TGTGCCAGCAGCCGCCCACGTGCGGGAGAAGCAGATACGCAGTATTTT,TRBD2,TRBJ2-3,TRBV13,.
CASSPPGTSGETQYF,TGTGCCAGCTCACCCCCCGGGACTAGCGGAGAGACCCAGTACTTC,TRBD2,TRBJ2-5,TRBV18,.
CAISEPGQGAGEQYF,TGTGCCATCAGTGAGCCGGGACAGGGGGCTGGCGAGCAGTACTTC,TRBD1,TRBJ2-7,TRBV10-3,.
CASSLAQYTEAFF,TGTGCCAGCAGCTTGGCTCAGTACACTGAAGCTTTCTTT,.,TRBJ1-1,TRBV5-8,.
CASSVAGQVGMNTEAFF,TGTGCCAGCAGCGTAGCCGGACAGGTTGGCATGAACACTGAAGCTTTCTTT,TRBD1,TRBJ1-1,TRBV9,.
CASSYPWGTGELFF,TGTGCCAGCAGTTACCCCTGGGGCACCGGGGAGCTGTTTTTT,.,TRBJ2-2,TRBV6-5,.
CASSLALEPEQYF,TGCGCCAGCAGCTTGGCCCTGGAACCAGAGCAGTACTTC,.,TRBJ2-7,TRBV5-1,.
CATSSNQGRLYEQYF,TGTGCCACCAGCAGTAATCAGGGAAGATTATACGAGCAGTACTTC,.,TRBJ2-7,TRBV15,.
CASSQSGSQYF,TGCGCCAGCAGCCAGTCGGGTTCCCAGTACTTC,.,TRBJ2-5,TRBV4-3,.
CASSYSVGKVREQYF,TGTGCCAGCAGTTACTCGGTTGGGAAGGTACGCGAGCAGTACTTC,.,TRBJ2-7,TRBV6-5,.
CATSRARGGTDTQYF,TGTGCCACCAGCAGAGCCCGGGGAGGGACAGATACGCAGTATTTT,TRBD2,TRBJ2-3,TRBV15,.